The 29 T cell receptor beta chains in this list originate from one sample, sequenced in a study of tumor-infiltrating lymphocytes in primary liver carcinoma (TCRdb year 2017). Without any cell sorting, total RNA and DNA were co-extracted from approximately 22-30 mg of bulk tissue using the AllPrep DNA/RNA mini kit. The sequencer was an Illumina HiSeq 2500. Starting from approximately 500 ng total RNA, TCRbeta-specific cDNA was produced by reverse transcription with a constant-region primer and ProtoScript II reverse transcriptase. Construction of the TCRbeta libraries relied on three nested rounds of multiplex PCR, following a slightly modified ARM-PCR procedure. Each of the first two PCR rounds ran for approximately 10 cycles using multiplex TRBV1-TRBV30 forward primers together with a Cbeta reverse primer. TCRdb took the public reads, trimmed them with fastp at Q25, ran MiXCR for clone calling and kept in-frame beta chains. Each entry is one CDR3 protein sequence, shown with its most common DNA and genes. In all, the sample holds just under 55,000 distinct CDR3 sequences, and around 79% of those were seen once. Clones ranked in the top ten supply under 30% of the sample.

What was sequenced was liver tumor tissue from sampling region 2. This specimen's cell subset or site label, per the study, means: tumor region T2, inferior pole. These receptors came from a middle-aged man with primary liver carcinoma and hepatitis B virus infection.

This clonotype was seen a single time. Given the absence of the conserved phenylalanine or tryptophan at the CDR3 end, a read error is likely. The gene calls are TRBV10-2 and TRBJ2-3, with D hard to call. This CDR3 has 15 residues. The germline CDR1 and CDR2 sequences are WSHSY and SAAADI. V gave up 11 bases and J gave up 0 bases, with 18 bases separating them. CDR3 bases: TGCGCCTGCGCCCAGCAAGACGCTAGCACAGATACGCAGTATTCT. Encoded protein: CACAQQDASTDTQYS.

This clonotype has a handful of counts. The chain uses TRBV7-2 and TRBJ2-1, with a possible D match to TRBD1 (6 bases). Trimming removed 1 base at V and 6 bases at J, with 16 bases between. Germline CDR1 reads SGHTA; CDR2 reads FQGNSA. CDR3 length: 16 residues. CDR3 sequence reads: CASSLEGRQGFNEQFF. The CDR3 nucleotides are TGTGCCAGCAGCTTAGAGGGCAGGCAGGGGTTCAATGAGCAGTTCTTC.

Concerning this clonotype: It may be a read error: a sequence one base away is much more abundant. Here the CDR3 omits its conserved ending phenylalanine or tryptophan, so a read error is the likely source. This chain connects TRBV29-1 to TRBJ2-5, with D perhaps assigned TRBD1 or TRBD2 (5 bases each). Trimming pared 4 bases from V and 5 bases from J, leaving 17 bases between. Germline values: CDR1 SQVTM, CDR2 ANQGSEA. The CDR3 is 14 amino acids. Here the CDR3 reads CSVGGRKGSETQYL. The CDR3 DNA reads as TGCAGCGTTGGGGGACGGAAAGGGAGTGAGACCCAGTACCTC.

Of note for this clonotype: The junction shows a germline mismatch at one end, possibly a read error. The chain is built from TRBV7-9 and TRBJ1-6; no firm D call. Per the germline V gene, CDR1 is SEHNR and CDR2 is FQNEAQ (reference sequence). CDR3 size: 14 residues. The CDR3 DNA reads TGTGCCAGCAGCTTAGGAGGCTATAATTTACCCCCCCACTTT. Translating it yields CASSLGGYNLPPHF.

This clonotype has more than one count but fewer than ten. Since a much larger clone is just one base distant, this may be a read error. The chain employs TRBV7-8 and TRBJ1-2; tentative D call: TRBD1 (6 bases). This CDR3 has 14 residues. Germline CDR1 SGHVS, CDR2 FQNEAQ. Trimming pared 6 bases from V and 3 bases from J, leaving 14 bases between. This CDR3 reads CASSIRGADYGYTF. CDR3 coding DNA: TGTGCCAGCAGTATCCGGGGGGCGGACTATGGCTACACCTTC.

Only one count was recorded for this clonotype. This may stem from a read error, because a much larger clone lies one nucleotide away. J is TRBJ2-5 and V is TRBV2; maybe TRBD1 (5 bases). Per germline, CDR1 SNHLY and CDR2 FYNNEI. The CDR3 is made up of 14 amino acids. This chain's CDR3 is CVSTGRAPQETQYF. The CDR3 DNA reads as TGTGTCAGCACTGGCAGGGCACCCCAAGAGACCCAGTACTTC. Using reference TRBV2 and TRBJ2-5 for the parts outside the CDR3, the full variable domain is EPEVTQTPSHQVTQMGQEVILRCVPISNHLYFYWYRQILGQKVEFLVSFYNNEISEKSEIFDDQFSVERPDGSNFTLKIRSTKLEDSAMYFCVSTGRAPQETQYFGPGTRLLVL.

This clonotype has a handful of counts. In DNA form, the CDR3 reads TGTGCCAGTACTACTGACAGGAACTATGGCTACACCTTC. Translating it yields CASTTDRNYGYTF. The chain combines TRBV12-3 or TRBV12-4 with TRBJ1-2, with D tentatively TRBD1 (6 bases). This CDR3 comprises 13 residues. The ends were cut back, 9 bases at V and 2 bases at J, with 13 bases in the middle.

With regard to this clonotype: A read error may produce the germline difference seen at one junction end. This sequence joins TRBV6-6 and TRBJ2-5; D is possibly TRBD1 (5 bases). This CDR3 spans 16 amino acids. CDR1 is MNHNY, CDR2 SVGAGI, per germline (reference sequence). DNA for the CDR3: TGTGCCAGCAGTTACCTCGATGGCAGGGCATCGGAGAGCCAGTACTTC. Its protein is CASSYLDGRASESQYF.

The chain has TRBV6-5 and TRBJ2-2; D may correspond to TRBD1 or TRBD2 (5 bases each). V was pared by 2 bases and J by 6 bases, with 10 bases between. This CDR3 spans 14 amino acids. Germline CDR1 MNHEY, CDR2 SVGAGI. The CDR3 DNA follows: TGTGCCAGCAGTTACGGGGGATTGTCCGGGGAGCTGTTTTTT. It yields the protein CASSYGGLSGELFF.

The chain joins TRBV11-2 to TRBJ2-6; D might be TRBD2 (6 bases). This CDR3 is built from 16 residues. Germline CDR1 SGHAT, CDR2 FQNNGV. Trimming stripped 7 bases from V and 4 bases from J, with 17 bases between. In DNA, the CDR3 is TGTGCCAGCATTATATCGCGGGGAAGAGGGGCCAACGTCCTGACTTTC. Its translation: CASIISRGRGANVLTF.

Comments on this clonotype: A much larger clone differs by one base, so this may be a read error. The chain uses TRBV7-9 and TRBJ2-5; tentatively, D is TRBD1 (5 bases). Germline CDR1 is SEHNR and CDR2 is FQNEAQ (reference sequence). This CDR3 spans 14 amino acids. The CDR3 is CVSSAQGTKETQYF. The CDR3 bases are TGTGTCAGCAGCGCTCAGGGCACCAAAGAGACCCAGTACTTC.

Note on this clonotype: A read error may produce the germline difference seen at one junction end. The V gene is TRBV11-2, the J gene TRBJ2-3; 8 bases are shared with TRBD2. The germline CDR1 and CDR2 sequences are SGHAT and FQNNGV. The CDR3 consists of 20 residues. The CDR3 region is CVSSRDDPLQIAGSTDTQYF. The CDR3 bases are TGTGTCAGCAGCCGCGATGACCCCCTGCAGATAGCGGGAAGCACAGATACGCAGTATTTT.

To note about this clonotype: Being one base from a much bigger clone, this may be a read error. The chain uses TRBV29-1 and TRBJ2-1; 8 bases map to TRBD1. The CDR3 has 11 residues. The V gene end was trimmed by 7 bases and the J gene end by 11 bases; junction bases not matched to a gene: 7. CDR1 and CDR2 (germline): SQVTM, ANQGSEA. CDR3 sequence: CSALTGGQQFF. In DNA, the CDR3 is TGCAGCGCCCTCACAGGGGGTCAGCAGTTCTTC.

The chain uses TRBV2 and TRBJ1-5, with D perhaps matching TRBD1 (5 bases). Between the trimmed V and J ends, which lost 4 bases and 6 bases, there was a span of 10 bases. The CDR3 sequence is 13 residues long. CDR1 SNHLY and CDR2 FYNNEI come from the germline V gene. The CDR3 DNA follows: TGTGCCAGCAGTGGGGACGGGGGTCAGCCCCAGCATTTT. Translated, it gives CASSGDGGQPQHF.

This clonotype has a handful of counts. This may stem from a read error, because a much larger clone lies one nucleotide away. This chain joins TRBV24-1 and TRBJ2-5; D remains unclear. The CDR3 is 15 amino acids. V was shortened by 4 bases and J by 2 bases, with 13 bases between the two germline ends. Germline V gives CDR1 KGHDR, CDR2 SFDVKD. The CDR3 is CATSESSRLQETQYF. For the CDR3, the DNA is TGTGCCACCAGTGAATCGTCGAGGCTTCAAGAGACCCAGTACTTC.

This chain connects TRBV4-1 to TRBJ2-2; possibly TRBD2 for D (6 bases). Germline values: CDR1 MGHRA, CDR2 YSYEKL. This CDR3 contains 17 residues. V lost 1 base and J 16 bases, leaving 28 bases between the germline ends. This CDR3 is CASSQGPVTSKVRESFF. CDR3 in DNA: TGCGCCAGCAGCCAAGGTCCCGTGACCTCCAAAGTCCGGGAGTCGTTTTTT.

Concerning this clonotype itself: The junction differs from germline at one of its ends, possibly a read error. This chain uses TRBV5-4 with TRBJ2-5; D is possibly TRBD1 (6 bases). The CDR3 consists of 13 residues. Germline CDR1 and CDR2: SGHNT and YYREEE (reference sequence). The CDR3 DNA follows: TGTGCCAGCATAGACAGGCCCGAGGAGACTCAGTACTTC. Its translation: CASIDRPEETQYF.

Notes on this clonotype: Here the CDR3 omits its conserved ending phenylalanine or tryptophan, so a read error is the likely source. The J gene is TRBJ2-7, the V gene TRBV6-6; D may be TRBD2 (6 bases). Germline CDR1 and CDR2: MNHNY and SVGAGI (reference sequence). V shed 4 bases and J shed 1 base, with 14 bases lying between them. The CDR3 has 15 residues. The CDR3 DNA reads TGTGCCAGCAGTTGCCTCGGTGGGGGGTCCTACGAGCAGTACCTC. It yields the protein CASSCLGGGSYEQYL.

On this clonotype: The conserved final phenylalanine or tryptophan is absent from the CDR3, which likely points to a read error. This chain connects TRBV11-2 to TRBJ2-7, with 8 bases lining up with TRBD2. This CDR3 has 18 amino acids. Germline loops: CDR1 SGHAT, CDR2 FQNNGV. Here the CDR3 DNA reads TGTGCCAGCAGCTTATCCGTTGGACTACCGGGAGGGGGGTACGAACAGTACCTC. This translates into CASSLSVGLPGGGYEQYL.

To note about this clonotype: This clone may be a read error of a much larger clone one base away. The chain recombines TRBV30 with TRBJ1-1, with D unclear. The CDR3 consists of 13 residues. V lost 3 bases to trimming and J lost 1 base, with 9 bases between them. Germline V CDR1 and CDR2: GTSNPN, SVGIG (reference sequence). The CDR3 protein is CAWSRRENTEAFF. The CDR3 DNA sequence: TGTGCCTGGAGCCGCCGGGAGAACACTGAAGCTTTCTTT.

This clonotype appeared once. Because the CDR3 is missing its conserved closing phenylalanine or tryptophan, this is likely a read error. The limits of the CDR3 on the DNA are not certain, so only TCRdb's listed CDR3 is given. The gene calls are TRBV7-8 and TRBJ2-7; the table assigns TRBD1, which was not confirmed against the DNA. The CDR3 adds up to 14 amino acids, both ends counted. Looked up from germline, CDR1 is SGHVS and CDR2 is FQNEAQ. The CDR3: CAGSLVIGAYEQYS.

The CDR3 is CASSLVGRSNTEAFF. The CDR3 DNA follows: TGTGCCAGCAGCTTGGTGGGGAGATCGAACACTGAAGCTTTCTTT. This rearrangement joins TRBV7-8 to TRBJ1-1; D is uncertain. The V end lost 3 bases, the J end lost 1 base, and 12 bases lay between the germline ends. The CDR3 is 15 residues long. Germline loops: CDR1 SGHVS, CDR2 FQNEAQ. The variable domain in full, with the rest retrieved from reference TRBV7-8 and TRBJ1-1, is GAGVSQSPRYKVAKRGQDVALRCDPISGHVSLFWYQQALGQGPEFLTYFQNEAQLDKSGLPSDRFFAERPEGSVSTLKIQRTQQEDSAVYLCASSLVGRSNTEAFFGQGTRLTVV.

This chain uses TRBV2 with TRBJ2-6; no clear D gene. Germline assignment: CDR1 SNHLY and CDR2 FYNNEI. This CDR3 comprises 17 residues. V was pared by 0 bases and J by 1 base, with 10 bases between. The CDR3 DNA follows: TGTGCCAGCAGTGAAGCGGACGTAAGGTCTGGGGCCAACGTCCTGACTTTC. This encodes CASSEADVRSGANVLTF.

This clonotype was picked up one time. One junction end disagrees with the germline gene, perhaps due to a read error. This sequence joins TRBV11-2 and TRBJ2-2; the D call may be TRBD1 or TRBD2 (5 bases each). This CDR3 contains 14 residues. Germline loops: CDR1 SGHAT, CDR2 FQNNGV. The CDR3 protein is CAGSLRPGAGELLF. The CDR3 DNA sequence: TGTGCCGGCAGCCTCCGACCCGGGGCCGGGGAGCTGCTTTTT. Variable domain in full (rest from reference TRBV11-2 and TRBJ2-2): EAGVAQSPRYKIIEKRQSVAFWCNPISGHATLYWYQQILGQGPKLLIQFQNNGVVDDSQLPKDRFSAERLKGVDSTLKIQPAKLEDSAVYLCAGSLRPGAGELLFGEGSRLTVL.

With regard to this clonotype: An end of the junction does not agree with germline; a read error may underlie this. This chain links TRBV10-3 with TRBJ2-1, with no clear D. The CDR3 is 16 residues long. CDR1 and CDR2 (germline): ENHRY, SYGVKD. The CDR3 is CAIGESEGLGNNEQFF. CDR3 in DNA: TGTGCCATCGGTGAGTCGGAAGGGCTTGGGAACAATGAGCAGTTCTTC.

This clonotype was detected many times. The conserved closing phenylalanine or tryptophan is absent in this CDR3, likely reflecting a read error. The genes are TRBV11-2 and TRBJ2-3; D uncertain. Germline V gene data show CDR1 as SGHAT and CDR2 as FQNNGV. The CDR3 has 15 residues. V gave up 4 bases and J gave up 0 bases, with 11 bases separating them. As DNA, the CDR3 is TGTGCCAGCAGCTCCACGTCGGTGAGCACAGATACGCAGTATCTT. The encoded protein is CASSSTSVSTDTQYL.

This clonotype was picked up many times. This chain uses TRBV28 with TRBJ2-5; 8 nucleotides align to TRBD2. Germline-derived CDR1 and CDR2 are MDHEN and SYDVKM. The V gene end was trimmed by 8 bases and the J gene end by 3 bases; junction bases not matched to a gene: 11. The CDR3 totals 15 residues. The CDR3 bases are TGTGCCAGCCGGGGGGGAGTAGCGGGAAAAGAGACCCAGTACTTC. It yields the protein CASRGGVAGKETQYF.

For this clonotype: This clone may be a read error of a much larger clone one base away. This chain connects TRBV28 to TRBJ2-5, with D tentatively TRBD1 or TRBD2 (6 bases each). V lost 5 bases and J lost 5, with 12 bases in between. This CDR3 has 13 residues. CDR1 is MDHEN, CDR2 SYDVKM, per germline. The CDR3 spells CASSVEGVETQYF. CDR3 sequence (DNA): TGTGCCAGCAGTGTGGAGGGGGTGGAGACCCAGTACTTC.

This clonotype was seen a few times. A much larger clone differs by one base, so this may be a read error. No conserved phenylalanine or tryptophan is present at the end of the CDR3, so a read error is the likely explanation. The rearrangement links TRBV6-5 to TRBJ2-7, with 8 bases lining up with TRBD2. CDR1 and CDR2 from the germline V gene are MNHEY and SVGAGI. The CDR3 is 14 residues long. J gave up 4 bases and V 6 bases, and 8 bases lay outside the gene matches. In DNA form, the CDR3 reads TGTGCCAGCAGACTCGGGGGGGATGGTTACGAGCAGTACTCC. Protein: CASRLGGDGYEQYS.